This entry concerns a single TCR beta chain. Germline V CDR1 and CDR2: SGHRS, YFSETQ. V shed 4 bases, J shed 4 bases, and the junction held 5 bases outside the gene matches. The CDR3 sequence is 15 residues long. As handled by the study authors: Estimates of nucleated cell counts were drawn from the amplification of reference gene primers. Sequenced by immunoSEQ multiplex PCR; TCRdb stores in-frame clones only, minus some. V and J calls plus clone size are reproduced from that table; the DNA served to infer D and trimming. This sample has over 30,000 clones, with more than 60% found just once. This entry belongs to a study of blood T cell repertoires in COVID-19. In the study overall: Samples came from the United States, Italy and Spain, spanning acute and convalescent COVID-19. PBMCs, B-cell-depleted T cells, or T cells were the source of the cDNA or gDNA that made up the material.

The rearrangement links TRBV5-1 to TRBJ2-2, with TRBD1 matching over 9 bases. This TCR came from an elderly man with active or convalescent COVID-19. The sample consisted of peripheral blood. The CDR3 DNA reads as TGCGCCAGCAGCCTAGGACAGGGGAGCACCGGGGAGCTGTTTTTT. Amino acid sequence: CASSLGQGSTGELFF. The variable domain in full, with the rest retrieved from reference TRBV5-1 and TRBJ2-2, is KAGVTQTPRYLIKTRGQQVTLSCSPISGHRSVSWYQQTPGQGLQFLFEYFSETQRNKGNFPGRFSGRQFSNSRSEMNVSTLELGDSALYLCASSLGQGSTGELFFGEGSRLTVL.